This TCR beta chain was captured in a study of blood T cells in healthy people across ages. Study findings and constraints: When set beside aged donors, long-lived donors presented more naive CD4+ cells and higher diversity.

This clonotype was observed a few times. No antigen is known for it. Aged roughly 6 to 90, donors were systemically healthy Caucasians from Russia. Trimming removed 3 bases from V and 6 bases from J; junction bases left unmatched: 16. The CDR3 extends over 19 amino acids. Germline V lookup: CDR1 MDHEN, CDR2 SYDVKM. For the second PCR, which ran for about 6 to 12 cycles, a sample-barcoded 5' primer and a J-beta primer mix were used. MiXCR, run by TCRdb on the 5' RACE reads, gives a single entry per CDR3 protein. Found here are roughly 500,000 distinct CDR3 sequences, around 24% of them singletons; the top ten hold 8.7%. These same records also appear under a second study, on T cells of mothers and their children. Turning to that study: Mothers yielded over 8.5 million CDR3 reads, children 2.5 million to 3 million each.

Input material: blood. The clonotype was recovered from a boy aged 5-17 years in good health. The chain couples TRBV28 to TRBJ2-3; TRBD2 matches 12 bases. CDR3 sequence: CASSLGLAGGPLLHDTQYF. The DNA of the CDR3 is TGTGCCAGCAGTTTGGGCCTAGCGGGGGGGCCGCTCCTACACGATACGCAGTATTTT.